The 25 T cell receptor beta chains below were found in one sample sequenced in a study of cytomegalovirus exposure and HLA in healthy donors. Primers for the PCR totalled 60 Vbeta and 13 Jbeta. The repertoire was sequenced with immunoSEQ multiplex PCR; TCRdb's copy has only in-frame clones and lacks some. The sample shows about 140,000 clones, roughly 83% of them seen only once. Specimen: PBMCs. The receptors derive from a female donor in good health and CMV-seronegative.

V and J are TRBV18 and TRBJ1-6; TRBD1 matches at 7 bases. This CDR3 region has 17 residues. Germline assignment: CDR1 KGHSH and CDR2 LQKENI. The V segment lost 2 bases and the J segment 8 bases; nucleotides outside the gene matches: 12. The CDR3 spells CASSPRYRTGVDSPLHF. CDR3 coding DNA: TGTGCCAGCTCACCAAGATACAGGACAGGCGTTGATTCACCCCTCCACTTT.

The chain has TRBV25-1 and TRBJ1-2; D may be TRBD1 (6 bases). The V and J ends lost 0 bases and 8 bases respectively, with 16 bases between them. Germline loops: CDR1 MGHDK, CDR2 SYGVNS. This CDR3 comprises 15 residues. The CDR3 nucleotides are TGTGCCAGCAGTGAATATTACGATACAGGGCAAGGCTACACCTTC. Protein: CASSEYYDTGQGYTF.

The V and J genes are TRBV11-2 and TRBJ2-1; D gene unclear. This CDR3 comprises 14 residues. V was shortened by 5 bases and J by 6 bases, with 14 bases between the two germline ends. Germline V gene sequence: CDR1 SGHAT, CDR2 FQNNGV. CDR3 loop: CASSLRGFRNEQFF. The CDR3 DNA follows: TGTGCCAGCAGCCTGCGAGGTTTCCGCAATGAGCAGTTCTTC.

CDR3 region: CASSWDRGYEKLFF. DNA for the CDR3: TGTGCCAGCAGCTGGGACAGGGGATACGAAAAACTGTTTTTT. This chain joins TRBV2 and TRBJ1-4; 10 bases are a match to TRBD1. Germline V gene lookup returns CDR1 SNHLY and CDR2 FYNNEI. CDR3 size: 14 residues. The V and J ends lost 6 bases and 8 bases, in that order; junction bases with no gene match: 6.

The chain has TRBV27 and TRBJ2-1, with D possibly TRBD2 on 6 matching bases. This CDR3 has 12 amino acids. Germline V gene lookup returns CDR1 MNHEY and CDR2 SMNVEV (reference sequence). V lost 5 bases and J lost 9, with 11 bases in between. CDR3 nucleotide sequence: TGTGCCAGCAGTCCCCCCGGGAGTGAGCAGTTCTTC. It encodes CASSPPGSEQFF.

This chain connects TRBV30 to TRBJ1-5; possible D gene TRBD1, 5 bases. CDR1 GTSNPN and CDR2 SVGIG come from the germline V gene (reference sequence). Deletions cut 0 bases from V and 2 bases from J, with 14 bases between. The CDR3 covers 16 residues. In nucleotides, the CDR3 is TGTGCCTGGAGTGTCCCCGGCGGGACGGGCAATCAGCCCCAGCATTTT. As protein: CAWSVPGGTGNQPQHF. Filled out from reference TRBV30 and TRBJ1-5, the complete variable domain reads SQTIHQWPATLVQPVGSPLSLECTVEGTSNPNLYWYRQAAGRGLQLLFYSVGIGQISSEVPQNLSASRPQDRQFILSSKKLLLSDSGFYLCAWSVPGGTGNQPQHFGDGTRLSIL.

The rearrangement uses TRBV7-8 and TRBJ1-4; D not resolved. The CDR3 has 14 amino acids. With 2 bases removed from V and 5 bases from J, the gap between germline ends came to 9 bases. The germline CDR1 and CDR2 sequences are SGHVS and FQNEAQ. CDR3 DNA sequence: TGTGCCAGCAGCTTAATGTCGGGGAATGAAAAACTGTTTTTT. As protein: CASSLMSGNEKLFF.

This chain links TRBV25-1 with TRBJ2-5; 7 nucleotides match TRBD1. The V gene's germline CDR1 is MGHDK and CDR2 SYGVNS. V shed 8 bases and J 5 bases; nucleotides not matched to a gene: 8. The CDR3 covers 13 residues. DNA for the CDR3: TGTGCCAGCTGTCTACAGGGGACCGAGACCCAGTACTTC. Translated, it gives CASCLQGTETQYF.

V and J are TRBV6-4 and TRBJ2-1; 8 bases match TRBD2. The germline CDR1 and CDR2 sequences are MRHNA and SNTAGT. The CDR3 consists of 15 residues. J gave up 8 bases and V 5 bases, and 11 bases lay outside the gene matches. CDR3 coding DNA: TGTGCCAGCAGTAGAGTAGCGGGATCGAACGATGAGCAGTTCTTC. It encodes CASSRVAGSNDEQFF.

The chain is built from TRBV28 and TRBJ2-5; TRBD1 matches 7 bases. The CDR3 contains 15 residues. The germline V gene encodes CDR1 MDHEN and CDR2 SYDVKM. The trim removed 6 bases at V and 5 bases at J, leaving 12 bases unmatched. CDR3 region: CASSPRQGIWETQYF. CDR3 nucleotides: TGTGCCAGCAGCCCCCGACAGGGTATATGGGAGACCCAGTACTTC.

The V call is TRBV7-9, the J call TRBJ1-1; 7 bases agree with TRBD1. V shed 7 bases, J shed 7 bases, and the junction held 12 bases outside the gene matches. The germline gives CDR1 SEHNR, CDR2 FQNEAQ (reference sequence). This CDR3 spans 14 amino acids. CDR3: CASTLGQARNEAFF. CDR3 nucleotides: TGTGCCAGCACGCTCGGACAGGCCCGAAATGAAGCTTTCTTT.

The rearrangement links TRBV9 to TRBJ2-6; the D gene is possibly TRBD2 (6 bases). The V and J ends lost 4 bases and 1 base respectively, with 15 bases between them. CDR1 is SGDLS, CDR2 YYNGEE, per germline. CDR3 length: 17 residues. The CDR3 DNA sequence: TGTGCCAGCAGCCCGGGAGAGAGGGAATCTGGGGCCAACGTCCTGACTTTC. Encoded protein: CASSPGERESGANVLTF.

The sample holds a few counts of this clone. The V gene is TRBV30, the J gene TRBJ1-1; no definite D call. This CDR3 is built from 13 residues. CDR1 is GTSNPN, CDR2 SVGIG, per germline (reference sequence). The V end was cut by 0 bases, the J end by 1 base, with 6 bases between. CDR3 sequence reads: CAWSVSENTEAFF. The CDR3 region has the DNA TGTGCCTGGAGTGTCTCAGAGAACACTGAAGCTTTCTTT.

The rearrangement joins TRBV9 to TRBJ1-6; no definite D call. Germline CDR1 reads SGDLS; CDR2 reads YYNGEE. The CDR3 spans 15 residues. Trimming removed 3 bases at V and 7 bases at J, with 14 bases between. As DNA, the CDR3 is TGTGCCAGCAGCGCTCAGGTCGGGAGAAATTCACCCCTCCACTTT. Residues: CASSAQVGRNSPLHF.

V gene TRBV5-4 combines with J gene TRBJ2-7, with a tentative D call TRBD1 (6 bases). The CDR3 is 16 amino acids. Germline V gene sequence: CDR1 SGHNT, CDR2 YYREEE (reference sequence). The V and J ends lost 3 bases and 0 bases respectively, with 16 bases between them. Written as DNA, the CDR3 is TGTGCCAGCAGCTCCCCTAGGGACATACCCTCCTACGAGCAGTACTTC. Amino acids: CASSSPRDIPSYEQYF. Full variable domain (remainder filled in from reference TRBV5-4 and TRBJ2-7): ETGVTQSPTHLIKTRGQQVTLRCSSQSGHNTVSWYQQALGQGPQFIFQYYREEENGRGNFPPRFSGLQFPNYSSELNVNALELDDSALYLCASSSPRDIPSYEQYFGPGTRLTVT.

J is TRBJ2-1 and V is TRBV10-3; no definite D call. The germline CDR1 and CDR2 sequences are ENHRY and SYGVKD. The CDR3 is 13 residues long. Trimming stripped 4 bases from V and 2 bases from J, with 6 bases between. The CDR3 DNA reads as TGTGCCATCAGTGGACAAGCCTACAATGAGCAGTTCTTC. As protein: CAISGQAYNEQFF.

The genes are TRBV7-2 and TRBJ2-5; D possibly corresponds to TRBD2 (6 bases). The V end was cut by 5 bases, the J end by 5 bases, with 18 bases between. The CDR3 consists of 15 residues. CDR1 and CDR2 from the germline V gene are SGHTA and FQGNSA. The CDR3 region has the DNA TGTGCCAGCAGCGTCTCCGGGACCCGGGGGGAGACCCAGTACTTC. Amino acids: CASSVSGTRGETQYF.

The chain couples TRBV7-2 to TRBJ2-3; D is uncertain. Per germline, CDR1 SGHTA and CDR2 FQGNSA. CDR3 length: 15 residues. Deletions cut 4 bases from V and 0 bases from J, with 11 bases between. The DNA of the CDR3 is TGTGCCAGCAGCTCACAGACCCTTAGCACAGATACGCAGTATTTT. This sequence encodes CASSSQTLSTDTQYF.

In its sample, this clone was seen a few times. The chain couples TRBV6-6 to TRBJ2-7, with D tentatively TRBD2 (7 bases). The CDR3 covers 14 residues. The ends were cut back, 6 bases at V and 5 bases at J, with 17 bases in the middle. CDR1 is MNHNY, CDR2 SVGAGI, per germline (reference sequence). CDR3 nucleotides: TGTGCCAGCAGCCGTATCGGGGGGCTGGACGAGCAGTACTTC. This translates into CASSRIGGLDEQYF.

The chain combines TRBV7-8 with TRBJ2-5; D not certain. CDR1 is SGHVS and CDR2 is FQNEAQ in the germline V gene. V dropped 2 bases and J dropped 4 bases, with 11 bases sitting between them. This CDR3 has 14 amino acids. The CDR3 sequence: CASSLPRRRETQYF. Here the CDR3 DNA reads TGTGCCAGCAGCTTACCGCGTCGGAGAGAGACCCAGTACTTC.

This chain uses TRBV6-6 with TRBJ2-3; 8 bases line up with TRBD2. The CDR3 is 15 amino acids. Germline V gene data show CDR1 as MNHNY and CDR2 as SVGAGI (reference sequence). The V and J ends lost 2 bases and 2 bases, in that order; junction bases with no gene match: 3. The CDR3 here is CASSYTSGHTDTQYF. In DNA, the CDR3 is TGTGCCAGCAGTTACACTAGCGGCCACACAGATACGCAGTATTTT.

The V call is TRBV7-9, the J call TRBJ1-6; D is perhaps TRBD1 (6 bases). V lost 5 bases and J lost 8, with 16 bases in between. CDR1 is SEHNR and CDR2 is FQNEAQ in the germline V gene (reference sequence). The CDR3 sequence is 15 residues long. The CDR3, as DNA: TGTGCCAGCAGCAATCTTGGGGGGGCTTATTCACCCCTCCACTTT. This gives the protein CASSNLGGAYSPLHF.

There are a few counts of this clone. The chain links TRBV10-3 to TRBJ2-3, with a possible D match to TRBD1 (5 bases). V lost 6 bases to trimming and J lost 0 bases, with 7 bases between them. The CDR3 covers 13 residues. CDR1 is ENHRY and CDR2 is SYGVKD in the germline V gene. The CDR3 sequence is CAIRQGSTDTQYF. The CDR3 DNA reads TGTGCCATCAGGCAGGGAAGCACAGATACGCAGTATTTT.

The J gene is TRBJ1-1, the V gene TRBV6-6; D gene unclear. Germline lookup yields CDR1 MNHNY and CDR2 SVGAGI (reference sequence). The CDR3 covers 13 residues. V lost 4 bases, J lost 1 base, and 7 bases lay in between. The CDR3: CASSWWRNTEAFF. The CDR3 bases are TGTGCCAGCAGTTGGTGGAGGAACACTGAAGCTTTCTTT.

The V and J genes are TRBV7-9 and TRBJ2-2; 7 nucleotides match TRBD1. The CDR3 extends over 15 amino acids. Trimming cost V 5 bases and J 4 bases; bases outside gene matches: 7. Germline-derived CDR1 and CDR2 are SEHNR and FQNEAQ (reference sequence). CDR3 DNA sequence: TGTGCCAGCAGCCATTTCAGGGGGATCACCGGGGAGCTGTTTTTT. This sequence encodes CASSHFRGITGELFF.